This T cell receptor (beta chain) was recovered during a study of CD8+ T cells in alopecia areata. Study-wide context: Oral tofacitinib (5 to 10 mg twice daily) was administered to treated patients. General observations from the study: For baseline CD8+ expansion, any link to response stays uncertain with one nonresponder. Resident alphabeta T cells of normal skin are also sequenced in scalp samples.

RNA was isolated and reverse transcribed to cDNA, the sequencing template. Sequenced by immunoSEQ multiplex PCR; TCRdb stores in-frame clones only, minus some. The table has 190,000 or so clones, about three fifths seen once. Concerning this clone: No antigen is known for it.

Treatment in this sample: oral pan-JAK inhibitor, 5-10 mg twice daily. The CDR3 runs 15 residues. CDR1 is SGHTA and CDR2 is FQGNSA in the germline V gene. V lost 5 bases to trimming and J lost 0 bases, with 14 bases between them. This specimen was CD4+ T cells sorted from blood, taken at week 24, from a patient treated with tofacitinib. The clonotype was recovered from a human donor with alopecia areata. The chain joins TRBV7-2 to TRBJ2-7, with D unclear. The CDR3 region is CASSPGRAHSYEQYF. The DNA for the CDR3 is TGTGCCAGCAGCCCCGGCCGGGCACACTCCTACGAGCAGTACTTC.